A single sample is the source of the 22 T cell receptor beta chains below, sequenced in a study of T cells after posttransplantation cyclophosphamide. The method was immunoSEQ multiplex PCR; TCRdb's version includes in-frame clones alone and lacks a portion of them. Of some 66,000 clones listed, over 85% were seen once; the top ten hold 2.5% to 3%. The sequencing input was PBMCs. The receptors originated from a woman aged 30 to 39 in good health and a related stem cell transplant donor.

This chain uses TRBV11-2 with TRBJ2-1; D uncertain. The CDR3 is 14 amino acids. The germline gives CDR1 SGHAT, CDR2 FQNNGV. V shed 1 base and J shed 10 bases, with 14 bases lying between them. CDR3 sequence: CASSLGFLVGEQFF. The CDR3 DNA reads TGTGCCAGCAGCTTAGGGTTTTTGGTAGGGGAGCAGTTCTTC.

The V gene is TRBV23-1, the J gene TRBJ1-4, with a possible D match to TRBD1 (5 bases). TRBV23-1 is identified as an open reading frame with a role that is uncertain. The CDR3 totals 16 residues. Trimming took 0 bases from V and 8 from J, leaving 16 bases between them. The CDR3 sequence is CASSQSGPTLEEKLFF. CDR3 sequence (DNA): TGCGCCAGCAGTCAATCGGGGCCGACCCTTGAGGAAAAACTGTTTTTT.

The rearrangement joins TRBV7-3 to TRBJ1-5; D is possibly TRBD1 (5 bases). The V gene's germline CDR1 is SGHTA and CDR2 FQGTGA. Trimming took 2 bases from V and 5 from J, leaving 7 bases between them. CDR3 size: 13 residues. DNA for the CDR3: TGTGCCAGCAGCTTAGACAGCCATCAGCCCCAGCATTTT. This codes for CASSLDSHQPQHF.

The chain couples TRBV18 to TRBJ2-7; 9 nucleotides align to TRBD1. Trimming cost V 6 bases and J 2 bases; bases outside gene matches: 8. The CDR3 totals 15 residues. The V gene's germline CDR1 is KGHSH and CDR2 LQKENI. The CDR3 DNA follows: TGTGCCAGCTCCCCGGACAGGGGCCCACCCTACGAGCAGTACTTC. Translated: CASSPDRGPPYEQYF. Full variable domain (remainder filled in from reference TRBV18 and TRBJ2-7): NAGVMQNPRHLVRRRGQEARLRCSPMKGHSHVYWYRQLPEEGLKFMVYLQKENIIDESGMPKERFSAEFPKEGPSILRIQQVVRGDSAAYFCASSPDRGPPYEQYFGPGTRLTVT.

The rearrangement uses TRBV29-1 and TRBJ2-7; no reliable D call. The germline V and J ends were trimmed by 1 base and 6 bases, with 7 bases remaining between them. Germline assignment: CDR1 SQVTM and CDR2 ANQGSEA. This CDR3 comprises 11 residues. The CDR3 bases are TGCAGCGTTGAAGCCGGGCCCGAGCAGTACTTC. The encoded protein is CSVEAGPEQYF.

The rearrangement joins TRBV5-1 to TRBJ1-1, with D perhaps TRBD1 (5 bases). Germline-derived CDR1 and CDR2 are SGHRS and YFSETQ. Trimming took 0 bases from V and 4 from J, leaving 10 bases between them. The CDR3 extends over 14 amino acids. CDR3 in amino acids: CASSLESGSTEAFF. CDR3 in DNA: TGCGCCAGCAGCTTGGAATCAGGGTCCACTGAAGCTTTCTTT. Full variable domain (rest looked up from reference TRBV5-1 and TRBJ1-1): KAGVTQTPRYLIKTRGQQVTLSCSPISGHRSVSWYQQTPGQGLQFLFEYFSETQRNKGNFPGRFSGRQFSNSRSEMNVSTLELGDSALYLCASSLESGSTEAFFGQGTRLTVV.

This clone was found once. CDR3: CASSSAGTVNSYEQYF. CDR3 nucleotide sequence: TGTGCCAGCAGTTCAGCCGGGACGGTGAACTCCTACGAGCAGTACTTC. This chain uses TRBV5-4 with TRBJ2-7; D may match TRBD1 or TRBD2 (5 bases each). V lost 5 bases and J 0 bases, leaving 18 bases between the germline ends. CDR1 is SGHNT, CDR2 YYREEE, per germline (reference sequence). The CDR3 spans 16 residues.

The rearrangement links TRBV5-8 to TRBJ1-4, with D uncertain. Germline-derived CDR1 and CDR2 are SGHTS and YDEGEE. The CDR3 has 13 amino acids. Deletions cut 4 bases from V and 6 bases from J, with 10 bases between. CDR3 amino acids: CASSGTLHEKLFF. The CDR3 nucleotides are TGTGCCAGCAGCGGAACCCTGCATGAAAAACTGTTTTTT.

This clone was seen a single time. The CDR3 spells CASSIGQGRNTIYF. For the CDR3, the DNA is TGTGCCAGCAGCATAGGACAGGGTAGAAACACCATATATTTT. The chain combines TRBV7-6 with TRBJ1-3; TRBD1 matches at 8 bases. Per germline, CDR1 SGHVS and CDR2 FNYEAQ. The V segment lost 5 bases and the J segment 5 bases; nucleotides outside the gene matches: 5. The CDR3 sequence is 14 residues long.

This chain links TRBV6-5 with TRBJ2-1, with no clear D. This CDR3 is built from 11 residues. Trimming took 8 bases from V and 5 from J, leaving 7 bases between them. Looked up from germline, CDR1 is MNHEY and CDR2 is SVGAGI. CDR3 residues: CASGFDNEQFF. CDR3 DNA sequence: TGTGCCAGCGGATTTGACAATGAGCAGTTCTTC.

The chain employs TRBV11-2 and TRBJ1-2; the D is unclear. The CDR3 extends over 12 amino acids. Trimming pared 5 bases from V and 8 bases from J, leaving 12 bases between. Germline assignment: CDR1 SGHAT and CDR2 FQNNGV. CDR3 loop: CASSPSWGGYTF. CDR3 coding DNA: TGTGCCAGCAGCCCGTCCTGGGGAGGCTACACCTTC.

This clone came up once. The chain couples TRBV5-4 to TRBJ2-1; 14 positions agree with TRBD2. Trimming took 4 bases from V and 6 from J; bases not matched to a gene: 6. Germline CDR1 reads SGHNT; CDR2 reads YYREEE (reference sequence). The CDR3 is made up of 16 amino acids. This CDR3 reads CASSGRLAGGLNEQFF. The CDR3 DNA sequence: TGTGCCAGCAGCGGAAGACTAGCGGGGGGGCTCAATGAGCAGTTCTTC.

The gene calls are TRBV7-9 and TRBJ2-5, with D unclear. Trimming cost V 0 bases and J 1 base, with 6 bases left between them. The CDR3 contains 14 residues. Germline-derived CDR1 and CDR2 are SEHNR and FQNEAQ (reference sequence). The CDR3 region has the DNA TGTGCCAGCAGCTTAGCCGACACCCAAGAGACCCAGTACTTC. It encodes CASSLADTQETQYF.

In DNA form, the CDR3 reads TGTGCCAGCAGCTCGCACTGGGACAGGGAAAGGCACAATCAGCCCCAGCATTTT. It specifies CASSSHWDRERHNQPQHF. V and J are TRBV11-2 and TRBJ1-5; 9 bases line up with TRBD1. Germline CDR1 is SGHAT and CDR2 is FQNNGV. The CDR3 length is 18 residues. With 4 bases clipped from V and 3 bases from J, the junction kept 13 bases outside the gene matches.

The chain links TRBV4-2 to TRBJ2-5; 16 bases align to TRBD2. Germline lookup yields CDR1 LGHNA and CDR2 YNFKEQ. V lost 3 bases, J lost 5 bases, and 9 bases stayed unmatched. The CDR3 is 18 residues long. CDR3 in amino acids: CASSHGTSGGAFGETQYF. The CDR3 DNA sequence: TGTGCCAGCAGCCACGGGACTAGCGGGGGGGCTTTTGGCGAGACCCAGTACTTC.

This chain joins TRBV2 and TRBJ2-2; 8 positions agree with TRBD1. The CDR3 totals 14 residues. Germline CDR1 SNHLY, CDR2 FYNNEI. J gave up 7 bases and V 4 bases, and 5 bases lay outside the gene matches. CDR3 sequence: CASSGTGLGGELFF. The CDR3 DNA reads as TGTGCCAGCAGTGGGACAGGGCTGGGCGGGGAGCTGTTTTTT. Filled out from reference TRBV2 and TRBJ2-2, the complete variable domain reads EPEVTQTPSHQVTQMGQEVILRCVPISNHLYFYWYRQILGQKVEFLVSFYNNEISEKSEIFDDQFSVERPDGSNFTLKIRSTKLEDSAMYFCASSGTGLGGELFFGEGSRLTVL.

The chain has TRBV6-1 and TRBJ2-3, with D unresolved. The ends were cut back, 3 bases at V and 6 bases at J, with 16 bases in the middle. From germline, CDR1 is MNHNS and CDR2 SASEGT. The CDR3 totals 15 residues. The CDR3 sequence is CASSEGSTTFDTQYF. DNA for the CDR3: TGTGCCAGCAGTGAGGGCAGTACGACTTTCGATACGCAGTATTTT.

J is TRBJ2-3 and V is TRBV5-4; TRBD2 matches at 9 bases. V lost 0 bases to trimming and J lost 2 bases; unmatched junction nucleotides: 4. The CDR3 contains 16 residues. CDR1 is SGHNT and CDR2 is YYREEE in the germline V gene (reference sequence). The CDR3 nucleotides read TGTGCCAGCAGCTTGGAAGCGGGGGGATACACAGATACGCAGTATTTT. Its translation: CASSLEAGGYTDTQYF.

The chain couples TRBV7-2 to TRBJ1-5; 10 nucleotides align to TRBD1. CDR3 length: 15 residues. Germline CDR1 is SGHTA and CDR2 is FQGNSA. V lost 1 base and J lost 5; bases outside the gene matches: 2. CDR3 sequence: CASSLGGTGDQPQHF. CDR3 DNA: TGTGCCAGCAGCTTAGGAGGGACAGGGGATCAGCCCCAGCATTTT. The whole variable domain, remainder taken from reference TRBV7-2 and TRBJ1-5, is GAGVSQSPSNKVTEKGKDVELRCDPISGHTALYWYRQSLGQGLEFLIYFQGNSAPDKSGLPSDRFSAERTGGSVSTLTIQRTQQEDSAVYLCASSLGGTGDQPQHFGDGTRLSIL.

The chain links TRBV15 to TRBJ2-7; the D is unclear. V gave up 3 bases and J gave up 4 bases, with 10 bases separating them. The CDR3 extends over 13 amino acids. CDR1 LNHNV and CDR2 YYDKDF come from the germline V gene (reference sequence). In nucleotides, the CDR3 is TGTGCCACCAGCAGCCCGGGCCGGTACGAGCAGTACTTC. This translates into CATSSPGRYEQYF.

The chain links TRBV5-1 to TRBJ2-3; no clear D gene. The germline V and J ends were trimmed by 1 base and 2 bases, with 14 bases remaining between them. Looked up from germline, CDR1 is SGHRS and CDR2 is YFSETQ. The CDR3 runs to 16 residues. CDR3 DNA: TGCGCCAGCAGCTTGTCGGGCAGACTCAACACAGATACGCAGTATTTT. This codes for CASSLSGRLNTDTQYF.

The chain uses TRBV18 and TRBJ2-3; no clear D gene. Trimming stripped 4 bases from V and 4 bases from J, with 12 bases between. The CDR3 is 14 amino acids. From germline, CDR1 is KGHSH and CDR2 LQKENI. The CDR3 sequence is CASSLSQTADTQYF. The DNA of the CDR3 is TGTGCCAGCTCACTTAGTCAGACGGCAGATACGCAGTATTTT.